The present T cell receptor beta chain was sequenced within a study of T cell clonality in common variable immunodeficiency. Repertoires were generated with immunoSEQ multiplex PCR, while TCRdb's copy carries only in-frame clones and drops some. This set yields over 40,000 clones and no singletons; the top ten hold approximately 5.9%. This clone was counted many times. Sequencing ends 3 residues short of the CDR3 end; the germline J gene provides the rest. This CDR3 is 15 amino acids long. V was clipped by 5 bases and J by 3 bases; unmatched bases: 9. The germline gives CDR1 LGHNA, CDR2 YNFKEQ. V is TRBV4-2 and J is TRBJ2-7; 8 nucleotides align to TRBD2. The sequence came from a person between 18 and 75 years old in good health. Input material: peripheral blood mononuclear cells. The DNA read from the CDR3 is TGTGCCAGCAGCGTGGTAACTAGCGGACTCTACGAG. Translating it yields CASSVVTSGLYE. The whole CDR3 sequence is CASSVVTSGLYEQYF.